This is a list of T cell receptor beta chains from one sample in a study of T cells after yellow fever vaccination. MiXCR was run by TCRdb on the 5' RACE reads, yielding one entry per CDR3 protein. This sample has 500,000 to 650,000 distinct CDR3 sequences, with less than 15% found just once. The sample here was PBMCs, taken on the day of the yellow fever booster vaccination. These receptors were collected from a man between 25 and 39 years old who received the YFV17D yellow fever vaccine. The CDR3 runs from the conserved cysteine through the conserved F or W. D genes are given only for firm matches. A clone size is listed for some rows: how often the clone was seen (once, few, many), or a class if it is expanded.

d_gene	v_gene	abundance	j_gene	CDR3nt	CDR3aa
TRBD1	TRBV6-2/TRBV6-3	few	TRBJ2-7	TGTGCCAGCACCGACCCCCCGGGACAGACCGTACATGAGGGCGAGCAGTACTTC	CASTDPPGQTVHEGEQYF
TRBD1	TRBV14	-	TRBJ1-4	TGTGCCAGCAGCCCCAGGGGGCTCGGGGAAAAACTGTTTTTT	CASSPRGLGEKLFF
TRBD2	TRBV7-8	few	TRBJ2-2	TGTGCCAGCAGCCCCCGTTGGGCGGGAGAGGTCGGGGAGCTGTTTTTT	CASSPRWAGEVGELFF
TRBD2	TRBV7-2	-	TRBJ2-1	TGTGCCAGCAGCCTAGGACTAGCGGGAGGGGAGGATGAGCAGTTCTTC	CASSLGLAGGEDEQFF
-	TRBV15	many	TRBJ2-7	TGTGCCACCAGCAGAGTGCGGAGCTCCTACGAGCAGTACTTC	CATSRVRSSYEQYF
TRBD1	TRBV5-6	-	TRBJ1-1	TGTGCCAGCAGCCGACGGACAGGGGGCAGAACTCTGAACACTGAAGCTTTCTTT	CASSRRTGGRTLNTEAFF
TRBD1	TRBV20-1	few	TRBJ2-7	TGCAGTGCTAGGACCCCGGGACAGTCCTACGAGCAGTACTTC	CSARTPGQSYEQYF
-	TRBV5-6	-	TRBJ2-7	TGTGCCAGCAGCTTTACTCGCTCCTACGAGCAGTACTTC	CASSFTRSYEQYF
TRBD2	TRBV5-1	few	TRBJ2-5	TGCGCCAGCAGCCCCTCTGGACTAGCGTCACGAGAGACCCAGTACTTC	CASSPSGLASRETQYF
TRBD2	TRBV20-1	few	TRBJ2-5	TGCAGTGCTAGACTCGCTAGCGGGAGCGAAGAGACCCAGTACTTC	CSARLASGSEETQYF
TRBD2	TRBV20-1	-	TRBJ2-7	TGCAGTGCTACCTTCCGCGACAGCGGGAGAACGCGAGAGCAGTACTTC	CSATFRDSGRTREQYF
TRBD1	TRBV29-1	-	TRBJ1-1	TGCAGCGTTGGGGGACAGGGACTTGCTTTCTTT	CSVGGQGLAFF
TRBD2	TRBV7-2	-	TRBJ2-7	TGTGCCAGCAGCTACCTACGGGTTAGCGGGAGTCCCAACGAGCAGTACTTC	CASSYLRVSGSPNEQYF
TRBD2	TRBV4-1	-	TRBJ2-1	TGCGCCAGCAGCCACCCCCTATCCGAAGCGGGAGCTAAGCAGTTCTTC	CASSHPLSEAGAKQFF
-	TRBV5-1	few	TRBJ2-5	TGCGCCAGCAGCCCCGGGAATCTTGGGACCCAGTACTTC	CASSPGNLGTQYF
TRBD2	TRBV29-1	many	TRBJ2-7	TGCAGCGGCCTAACTAGCGGGAGGGGAGCGGAGCAGTACTTC	CSGLTSGRGAEQYF
-	TRBV5-1	few	TRBJ2-7	TGCGCCAGCAGCCTAACTACTGACGAGCAGTACTTC	CASSLTTDEQYF
-	TRBV10-2	-	TRBJ1-2	TGCGCCAGCAGTCTCGGAGTCCGAAACTATGGCTACACCTTC	CASSLGVRNYGYTF
-	TRBV5-1	-	TRBJ2-2	TGCGCCAGCAGCTTGTATTTTGCCGGGGAGCTGTTTTTT	CASSLYFAGELFF
-	TRBV7-2	-	TRBJ2-5	TGTGCCAGCAGTCCCACCCGGGGCCCAGAGACCCAGTACTTC	CASSPTRGPETQYF
TRBD2	TRBV19	few	TRBJ2-2	TGTGCCAGTAAGCGGGGCCCCGGGGAGCTGTTTTTT	CASKRGPGELFF
-	TRBV5-4	few	TRBJ2-7	TGTGCCAGCAGATCCTCCGGAAACTCCTACGAGCAGTACTTC	CASRSSGNSYEQYF
TRBD1	TRBV7-8	few	TRBJ1-2	TGTGCCAGCAGCTTATCTACAGGGGGCGTGAGTGGCTACACCTTC	CASSLSTGGVSGYTF
-	TRBV7-9	-	TRBJ2-3	TGTGCCAGCAGCTTAGCGGAGGCGGATAGCACAGATACGCAGTATTTT	CASSLAEADSTDTQYF
-	TRBV7-6	-	TRBJ1-3	TGTGCCAGCAGCCGAAGCGGCTCTGGAAACACCATATATTTT	CASSRSGSGNTIYF
-	TRBV13	few	TRBJ1-4	TGTGCCAGCAAGTCCGGGGATGAAAAACTGTTTTTT	CASKSGDEKLFF
-	TRBV19	-	TRBJ2-3	TGTGCCAGTAGTATAGCCAGCTCCACAGATACGCAGTATTTT	CASSIASSTDTQYF
TRBD2	TRBV2	few	TRBJ2-1	TGTGCCACCCAGACTAGCACGGGCCCAAATGAGCAGTTCTTC	CATQTSTGPNEQFF
-	TRBV7-9	few	TRBJ2-3	TGTGCCAGCAGCTTTACGCAGGCAAGCACAGATACGCAGTATTTT	CASSFTQASTDTQYF
-	TRBV20-1	-	TRBJ2-7	TGCAGTGCTAGTCGTCTCCAATTCGAGCAGTACTTC	CSASRLQFEQYF
-	TRBV20-1	-	TRBJ2-7	TGCAGTACGCGACAAGGAGCTTACGAGCAGTACTTC	CSTRQGAYEQYF
-	TRBV20-1	few	TRBJ2-5	TGCAGTGCTCCCCCGCCAGTGGTAGAGACCCAGTACTTC	CSAPPPVVETQYF
-	TRBV7-2	-	TRBJ2-1	TGTGCCAGCAGTTTAGCTTACTTGCGGAATACCTACAATGAGCAGTTCTTC	CASSLAYLRNTYNEQFF
-	TRBV20-1	-	TRBJ1-2	TGCAGTGGGACACCAGGGGTAGCTAACTATGGCTACACCTTC	CSGTPGVANYGYTF
-	TRBV28	few	TRBJ1-2	TGTGCCAGCAGGTCGCACGGAGGCGGCTACACCTTC	CASRSHGGGYTF
-	TRBV29-1	-	TRBJ2-7	TGCAGCGTTTATGATCCAGGCTACGAGCAGTACTTC	CSVYDPGYEQYF
-	TRBV6-4	-	TRBJ2-2	TGTGCCAGCCTCCTCCCTGCCAGGGTGGGCGCCGGGGAGCTGTTTTTT	CASLLPARVGAGELFF
-	TRBV5-1	many	TRBJ2-1	TGCGCCAGCAGCTTGCTTGTCTCCTACAATGAGCAGTTCTTC	CASSLLVSYNEQFF
-	TRBV18	few	TRBJ2-2	TGTGCCAGCTCACCCGGGACAGAAAAAAGAATAGCGGGTGCGACCGGGGAGCTGTTTTTT	CASSPGTEKRIAGATGELFF
TRBD1	TRBV7-8	few	TRBJ2-4	TGTGCCAGCAGCTTCCGGGACAGGGGGCTTCAGTACTTC	CASSFRDRGLQYF
-	TRBV9	few	TRBJ2-7	TGTGCCAGCAGCGTAGGAAAGGGGATGTTCTCCTACGAGCAGTACTTC	CASSVGKGMFSYEQYF
TRBD2	TRBV5-4	few	TRBJ2-4	TGTGCCAGCAGCGAGCGGGGGAATGGTGAAGGCAAAAACATTCAGTACTTC	CASSERGNGEGKNIQYF
-	TRBV20-1	-	TRBJ2-5	TGCAGTGCTAGAAAAGGGATGGAGACCCAGTACTTC	CSARKGMETQYF
TRBD2	TRBV5-1	few	TRBJ2-7	TGCGCCAGCAGCTCGGGGACTAGCGGGAGTTCTTACGAGCAGTACTTC	CASSSGTSGSSYEQYF
-	TRBV6-1	-	TRBJ1-2	TGTGCCAGCAGCCCGGGTGCCCTCTATGGCTACACCTTC	CASSPGALYGYTF
-	TRBV11-2	-	TRBJ2-3	TGTGCCAGCAGCTTGATGCTCGTCGGCCCTAGCACAGATACGCAGTATTTT	CASSLMLVGPSTDTQYF
-	TRBV29-1	few	TRBJ2-7	TGCAGCGTCCTCTTTTTATATGGGGTCCTAGAGCAGTACTTC	CSVLFLYGVLEQYF
-	TRBV11-1	-	TRBJ2-2	TGTGCCAGCAACCCCGTGGTGCGCGGGACGGAGCTGTTTTTT	CASNPVVRGTELFF
TRBD1	TRBV28	-	TRBJ1-4	TGTGCCAGCATGGTCAGGGGGGAAAAACTGTTTTTT	CASMVRGEKLFF
-	TRBV7-9	once	TRBJ2-7	TGTGCCAGCAGCGGGACGCGAAAGCACTACGAGCAGTACTTC	CASSGTRKHYEQYF
-	TRBV6-5	few	TRBJ2-2	TGTGCCAGCAGTTACGGACTAGGACAGGCGGCCAGGACCGGGGAGCTGTTTTTT	CASSYGLGQAARTGELFF
-	TRBV19	few	TRBJ1-2	TGTGCCAGTAGGACGAAGAGCATTCCCCTCTATGGCTACACCTTC	CASRTKSIPLYGYTF
-	TRBV7-2	-	TRBJ2-7	TGTGCCAGCAGCTTAGGGCCTGAGCGGGAGCAGTACTTC	CASSLGPEREQYF